This T cell receptor beta chain came from a study of OX40 agonist ivuxolimab in advanced cancers. Here immunoSEQ multiplex PCR was the method, and the copy in TCRdb shows in-frame clones only, minus some. Found here are tens of thousands of clones, about 90% of them singletons; the top ten hold around 0.54%. The V end lost 1 base, the J end lost 5 bases, and 12 bases lay between the germline ends. Germline V gene lookup returns CDR1 MNHNS and CDR2 SASEGT. The CDR3 loop spans 14 amino acids. The chain recombines TRBV6-1 with TRBJ2-7; D call uncertain. The origin of this receptor is an adult with an advanced solid tumor such as melanoma, head and neck, liver or kidney cancer. This specimen was CD4+ or CD8+ T cells sorted from blood, taken in a trial of the OX40 agonist ivuxolimab. DNA for the CDR3: TGTGCCAGCAGTGAAGGGGCAGTTCTGGACGAGCAGTACTTC. Translation gives CASSEGAVLDEQYF.